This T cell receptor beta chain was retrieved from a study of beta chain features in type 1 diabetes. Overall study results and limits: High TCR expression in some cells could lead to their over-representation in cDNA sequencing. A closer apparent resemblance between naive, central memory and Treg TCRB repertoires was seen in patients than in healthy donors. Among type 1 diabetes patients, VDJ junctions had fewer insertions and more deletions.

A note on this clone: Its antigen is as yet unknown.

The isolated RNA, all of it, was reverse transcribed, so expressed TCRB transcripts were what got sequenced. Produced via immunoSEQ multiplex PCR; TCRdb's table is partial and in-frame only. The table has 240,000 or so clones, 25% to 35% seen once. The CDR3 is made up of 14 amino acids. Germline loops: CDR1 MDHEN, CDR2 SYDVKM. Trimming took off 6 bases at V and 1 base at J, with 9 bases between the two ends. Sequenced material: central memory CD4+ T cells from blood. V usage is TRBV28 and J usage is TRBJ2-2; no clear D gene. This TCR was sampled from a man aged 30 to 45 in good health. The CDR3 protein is CASRGRENTGELFF. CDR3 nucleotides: TGTGCCAGCAGGGGAAGGGAGAACACCGGGGAGCTGTTTTTT.